These 20 T cell receptor beta chains share one sample of origin, sequenced in a study of T cell responses to AZD1222 COVID-19 vaccine (dated by TCRdb to the early 2020s). The time point label of this sample denotes: about 28 days (+/-7) after the second vaccine dose. Receptor amplification or capture employed the immunoSEQ multiplex PCR assay. As stored in TCRdb, this immuneACCESS dataset retains in-frame rearrangements with V and J assigned. A fraction of the clones does not appear; measured against another copy, unresolved V genes explain less than half of the discrepancy, and the remainder lacks a known reason. This sample lists about 150,000 clones; 75% to 90% were detected once. The top ten constitute about 9% of the sample. Specimen: peripheral blood, collected 28 days after the second AZD1222 dose. These receptors originate from an adult who received the AZD1222 COVID-19 vaccine.

The chain couples TRBV3-1 (or the pseudogene TRBV3-2) to TRBJ2-1; 12 bases fit TRBD2. The CDR3 runs 18 residues. J lost 7 bases, V lost 4 bases, and 14 bases had no gene match. Germline CDR1 and CDR2: LGHDT and YNNKEL (reference sequence). The CDR3 DNA sequence: TGTGCCAGCAGCCCAAGTTGGATACAGACTAGCGGGAGTAATGAGCAGTTCTTC. This translates into CASSPSWIQTSGSNEQFF.

This clone appeared a few times. The chain uses TRBV6-5 and TRBJ2-7, with TRBD1 as a possible D gene (6 bases). V dropped 7 bases and J dropped 0 bases, with 13 bases sitting between them. Germline-derived CDR1 and CDR2 are MNHEY and SVGAGI. This CDR3 comprises 14 residues. The CDR3 loop reads CASKAGQSSYEQYF. The CDR3 region has the DNA TGTGCCAGCAAAGCCGGACAGAGCTCCTACGAGCAGTACTTC.

This CDR3 is CASSQTLANQPQHF. The DNA of the CDR3 is TGTGCCAGCAGTCAAACCTTAGCAAATCAGCCCCAGCATTTT. This chain links TRBV27 with TRBJ1-5; no reliable D call. Germline V gene lookup returns CDR1 MNHEY and CDR2 SMNVEV (reference sequence). V was trimmed by 5 bases and J by 4 bases, leaving 12 bases between them. The CDR3 is 14 amino acids.

V gene TRBV24-1 combines with J gene TRBJ2-2; TRBD2 is a possible D gene (6 bases). The CDR3 is made up of 14 amino acids. Looked up from germline, CDR1 is KGHDR and CDR2 is SFDVKD. Trimming removed 9 bases from V and 5 bases from J, with 15 bases in between. The CDR3 here is CATEAGAGTGELFF. The DNA for the CDR3 is TGTGCCACCGAAGCGGGCGCGGGAACCGGGGAGCTGTTTTTT.

The CDR3 region has the DNA TGTGCCAGCAGCCACCACCGAGATAATTCACCCCTCCACTTT. Translated, it gives CASSHHRDNSPLHF. The chain couples TRBV14 to TRBJ1-6; D not certain. Germline CDR1 is SGHDN and CDR2 is FVKESK. Between the trimmed V and J ends, which lost 3 bases and 5 bases, there was a span of 8 bases. The CDR3 covers 14 residues. Supplemented by reference TRBV14 and TRBJ1-6, the full variable domain reads EAGVTQFPSHSVIEKGQTVTLRCDPISGHDNLYWYRRVMGKEIKFLLHFVKESKQDESGMPNNRFLAERTGGTYSTLKVQPAELEDSGVYFCASSHHRDNSPLHFGNGTRLTVT.

The V gene is TRBV27, the J gene TRBJ2-4; either TRBD1 or TRBD2 may fit D (5 bases each). Germline values: CDR1 MNHEY, CDR2 SMNVEV (reference sequence). V gave up 3 bases and J gave up 6 bases, with 9 bases separating them. The CDR3 consists of 13 residues. In DNA form, the CDR3 reads TGTGCCAGCAGTTTTGGGGCGGGAAACATTCAGTACTTC. Protein sequence: CASSFGAGNIQYF.

V usage is TRBV6-5 and J usage is TRBJ1-3; 9 positions agree with TRBD1. Germline trimming cut 4 bases from V and 1 base from J; bases unmatched to any gene: 5. CDR3 length: 16 residues. CDR1 is MNHEY and CDR2 is SVGAGI in the germline V gene. The CDR3 nucleotides are TGTGCCAGCAGTTTCCACAGGGGGCCGTCTGGAAACACCATATATTTT. Its translation is CASSFHRGPSGNTIYF.

The V call is TRBV28, the J call TRBJ1-6; D is possibly TRBD1 (5 bases). Trimming took off 5 bases at V and 6 bases at J, with 11 bases between the two ends. This CDR3 comprises 14 residues. Germline V gives CDR1 MDHEN, CDR2 SYDVKM. CDR3 in amino acids: CASSPVGPNSPLHF. In DNA, the CDR3 is TGTGCCAGCAGTCCCGTGGGGCCTAATTCACCCCTCCACTTT.

This rearrangement joins TRBV18 to TRBJ2-5; 8 bases fit TRBD2. J gave up 0 bases and V 2 bases, and 5 bases lay outside the gene matches. Per germline, CDR1 KGHSH and CDR2 LQKENI. The CDR3 loop spans 16 amino acids. The CDR3 DNA reads TGTGCCAGCTCACCAGGGCTAGCGGGTTACCAAGAGACCCAGTACTTC. Its translation is CASSPGLAGYQETQYF.

This chain joins TRBV27 and TRBJ2-7, with 8 bases that match TRBD2. CDR1 is MNHEY and CDR2 is SMNVEV in the germline V gene (reference sequence). Trimming removed 7 bases from V and 6 bases from J; junction bases left unmatched: 14. This CDR3 is 15 amino acids long. CDR3 in DNA: TGTGCCAGCACACATGAAGCGGGAGTAGGTTCCGAGCAGTACTTC. Translating gives CASTHEAGVGSEQYF.

The chain recombines TRBV3-1 (or the pseudogene TRBV3-2) with TRBJ1-2, with 8 positions matching TRBD1. Germline V gene sequence: CDR1 LGHDT, CDR2 YNNKEL (reference sequence). This CDR3 comprises 13 residues. Germline trimming cut 5 bases from V and 5 bases from J; bases unmatched to any gene: 4. The CDR3 loop is CASSAQGGYGYTF. CDR3 nucleotide sequence: TGTGCCAGCAGCGCACAGGGGGGGTATGGCTACACCTTC.

This chain's CDR3 is CAITPGQGRVGYTF. In DNA form, the CDR3 reads TGTGCCATCACTCCCGGACAGGGAAGGGTGGGCTACACCTTC. The chain couples TRBV10-3 to TRBJ1-2, with 8 positions matching TRBD1. The junction had 12 bases not matched to a gene; V was cut back by 7 bases and J by 8 bases. The CDR3 contains 14 residues. Germline V gene data show CDR1 as ENHRY and CDR2 as SYGVKD.

This chain joins TRBV28 and TRBJ1-2; 9 bases map to TRBD1. J was trimmed by 6 bases and V by 4 bases; bases with no gene match: 6. The germline V gene encodes CDR1 MDHEN and CDR2 SYDVKM. The CDR3 has 14 residues. This CDR3 reads CASSSLDRGHGYTF. CDR3 bases: TGTGCCAGCAGTTCCTTGGACAGGGGACATGGCTACACCTTC.

The rearrangement uses TRBV7-2 and TRBJ2-1; 8 positions match TRBD2. This CDR3 has 16 residues. Germline CDR1 SGHTA, CDR2 FQGNSA. The V segment lost 5 bases and the J segment 7 bases; nucleotides outside the gene matches: 13. The CDR3 coding sequence is TGTGCCAGCAGCCCCGGGGGCGGGAGGTTGGGTAATGAGCAGTTCTTC. Translating it yields CASSPGGGRLGNEQFF.

V is TRBV3-1 (or the pseudogene TRBV3-2) and J is TRBJ2-1; TRBD2 aligns across 10 bases. V was clipped by 4 bases and J by 8 bases; unmatched bases: 8. Germline CDR1 is LGHDT and CDR2 is YNNKEL (reference sequence). The CDR3 sequence is 15 residues long. The CDR3 region has the DNA TGTGCCAGCAGCCTGCTAGCGGGAGTTTCCCATGAGCAGTTCTTC. Encoded protein: CASSLLAGVSHEQFF.

In this sample, this clone is medium-sized. Written as DNA, the CDR3 is TGTGCCAGCACTAAGGACCCCTACTATGGCTACACCTTC. It specifies CASTKDPYYGYTF. V and J are TRBV27 and TRBJ1-2; D unresolved. CDR3 length: 13 residues. Trimming left V 7 bases short and J 3 bases short, with 12 bases between. Germline assignment: CDR1 MNHEY and CDR2 SMNVEV (reference sequence).

V usage is TRBV6-2 or TRBV6-3 and J usage is TRBJ2-2; D is possibly TRBD2 (6 bases). V lost 6 bases, J lost 9 bases, and 17 bases lay in between. CDR1 MNHEY and CDR2 SVGEGT come from the germline V gene. The CDR3 length is 14 residues. The CDR3 reads CASSWDSSTRELFF. The CDR3 DNA is TGTGCCAGCAGCTGGGACTCTTCCACGAGGGAGCTGTTTTTT.

The chain carries TRBV2 and TRBJ2-5; D is uncertain. Germline lookup yields CDR1 SNHLY and CDR2 FYNNEI. The CDR3 extends over 13 amino acids. V was pared by 4 bases and J by 4 bases, with 10 bases between. The DNA of the CDR3 is TGTGCCAGCAGTGGACGGATCGGAGAGACCCAGTACTTC. Translating gives CASSGRIGETQYF.

J is TRBJ2-2 and V is TRBV2, with 8 bases matching TRBD2. Trimming cost V 7 bases and J 7 bases; bases outside gene matches: 8. CDR1 is SNHLY and CDR2 is FYNNEI in the germline V gene. The CDR3 runs to 14 residues. The CDR3 DNA is TGTGCCAGCAACCTTAGCGGGGAAAACGGGGAGCTGTTTTTT. Its translation: CASNLSGENGELFF.

This sequence joins TRBV7-3 and TRBJ2-1, with D perhaps matching TRBD1 (8 bases). In germline, CDR1 is SGHTA, CDR2 FQGTGA. The CDR3 has 14 residues. V shed 5 bases and J shed 6 bases, with 14 bases lying between them. The CDR3 DNA sequence: TGTGCCAGCAGCCCGACAGGGGAGGGCAATGAGCAGTTCTTC. Residues: CASSPTGEGNEQFF.